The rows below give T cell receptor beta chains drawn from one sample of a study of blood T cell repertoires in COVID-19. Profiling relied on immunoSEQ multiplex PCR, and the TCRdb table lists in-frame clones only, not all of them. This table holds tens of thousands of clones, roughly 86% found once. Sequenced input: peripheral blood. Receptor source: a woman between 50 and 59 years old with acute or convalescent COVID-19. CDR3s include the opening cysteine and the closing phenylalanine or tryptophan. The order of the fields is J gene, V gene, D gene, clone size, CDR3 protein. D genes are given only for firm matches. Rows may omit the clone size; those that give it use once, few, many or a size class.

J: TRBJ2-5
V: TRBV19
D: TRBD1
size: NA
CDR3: CATARQGEETQYF

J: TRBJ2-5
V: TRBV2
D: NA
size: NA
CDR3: CATSRGGAETQYF

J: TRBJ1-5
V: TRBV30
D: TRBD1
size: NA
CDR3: CAWTTGGSDQPQHF

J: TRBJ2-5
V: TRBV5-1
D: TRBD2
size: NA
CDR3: CASSSKRGGRETQYF

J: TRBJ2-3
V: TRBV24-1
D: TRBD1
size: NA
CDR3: CATRPNDRGLGDTQYF

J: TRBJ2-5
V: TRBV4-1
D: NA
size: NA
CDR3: CASSQDSAQGSETQYF

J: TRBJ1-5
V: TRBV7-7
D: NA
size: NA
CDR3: CASSTIRQNQPQHF

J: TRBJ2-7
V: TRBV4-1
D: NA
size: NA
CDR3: CASSPQGFYEQYF

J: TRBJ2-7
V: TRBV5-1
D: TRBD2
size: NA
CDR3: CASSLESSGGFYEQYF

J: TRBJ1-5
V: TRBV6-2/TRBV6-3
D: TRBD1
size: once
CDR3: CASSYRQGPNQPQHF

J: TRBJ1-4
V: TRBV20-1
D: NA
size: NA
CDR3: CSSLDREKLFF

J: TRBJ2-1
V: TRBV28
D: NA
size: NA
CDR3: CASTIPRRPGIDNEQFF

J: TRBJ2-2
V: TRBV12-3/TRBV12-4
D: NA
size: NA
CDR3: CASSLQNTGELFF

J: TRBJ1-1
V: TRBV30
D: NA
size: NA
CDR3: CAWSPWGGWTEAFF

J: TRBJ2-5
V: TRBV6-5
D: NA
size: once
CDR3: CASSYGQGGRETQYF